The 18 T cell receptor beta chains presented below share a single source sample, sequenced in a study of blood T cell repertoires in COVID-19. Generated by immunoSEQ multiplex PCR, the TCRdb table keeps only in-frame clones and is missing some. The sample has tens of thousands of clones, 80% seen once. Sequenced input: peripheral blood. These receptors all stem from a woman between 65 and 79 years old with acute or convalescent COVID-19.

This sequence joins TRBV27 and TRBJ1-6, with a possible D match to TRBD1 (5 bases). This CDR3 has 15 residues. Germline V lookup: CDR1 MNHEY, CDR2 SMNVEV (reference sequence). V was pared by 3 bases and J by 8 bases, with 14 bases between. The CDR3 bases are TGTGCCAGCAGTTTCTTTAGGGGTGGGGATTCACCCCTCCACTTT. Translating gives CASSFFRGGDSPLHF.

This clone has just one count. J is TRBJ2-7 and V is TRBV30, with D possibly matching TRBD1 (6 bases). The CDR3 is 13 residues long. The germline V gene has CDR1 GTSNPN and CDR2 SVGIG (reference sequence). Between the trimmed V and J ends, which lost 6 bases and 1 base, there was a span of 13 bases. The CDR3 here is CACTGHLSYEQYF. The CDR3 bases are TGTGCCTGTACGGGACACCTATCCTACGAGCAGTACTTC.

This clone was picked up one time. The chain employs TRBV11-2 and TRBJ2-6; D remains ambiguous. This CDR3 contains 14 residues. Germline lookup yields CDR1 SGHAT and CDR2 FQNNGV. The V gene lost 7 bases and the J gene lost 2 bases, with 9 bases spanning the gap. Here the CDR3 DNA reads TGTGCCAGCACCAACTTTGCTGGGGCCAACGTCCTGACTTTC. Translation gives CASTNFAGANVLTF.

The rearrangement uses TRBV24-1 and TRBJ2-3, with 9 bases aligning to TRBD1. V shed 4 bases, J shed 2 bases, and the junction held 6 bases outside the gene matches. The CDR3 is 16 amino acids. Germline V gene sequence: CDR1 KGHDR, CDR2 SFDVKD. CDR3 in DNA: TGTGCCACCAGTGACCTCGGGACAGGGACCACAGATACGCAGTATTTT. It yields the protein CATSDLGTGTTDTQYF.

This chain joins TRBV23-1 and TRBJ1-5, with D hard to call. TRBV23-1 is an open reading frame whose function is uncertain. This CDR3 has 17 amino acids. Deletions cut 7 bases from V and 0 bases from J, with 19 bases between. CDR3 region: CASTRNRLPNSNQPQHF. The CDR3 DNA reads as TGCGCCAGCACTCGGAATAGACTCCCGAATAGCAATCAGCCCCAGCATTTT.

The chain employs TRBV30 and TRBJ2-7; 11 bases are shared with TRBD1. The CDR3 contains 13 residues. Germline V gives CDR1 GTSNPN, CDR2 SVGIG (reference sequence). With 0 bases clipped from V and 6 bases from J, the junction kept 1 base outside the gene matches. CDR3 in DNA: TGTGCCTGGAGTGTGGGACAGGGGGGCGAGCAGTACTTC. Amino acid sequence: CAWSVGQGGEQYF.

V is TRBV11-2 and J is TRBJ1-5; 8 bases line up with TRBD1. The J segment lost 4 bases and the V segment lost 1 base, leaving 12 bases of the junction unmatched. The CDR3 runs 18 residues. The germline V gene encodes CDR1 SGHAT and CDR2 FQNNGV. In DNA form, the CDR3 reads TGTGCCAGCAGCTTAGTAATTCAGGGGGCAAGTCTAAATCAGCCCCAGCATTTT. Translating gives CASSLVIQGASLNQPQHF.

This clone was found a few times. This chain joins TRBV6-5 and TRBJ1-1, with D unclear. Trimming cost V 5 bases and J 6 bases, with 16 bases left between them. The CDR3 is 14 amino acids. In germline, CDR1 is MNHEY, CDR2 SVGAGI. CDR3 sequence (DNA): TGTGCCAGCAGTCCGACCCCGGGAGGTCCTGAAGCTTTCTTT. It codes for CASSPTPGGPEAFF.

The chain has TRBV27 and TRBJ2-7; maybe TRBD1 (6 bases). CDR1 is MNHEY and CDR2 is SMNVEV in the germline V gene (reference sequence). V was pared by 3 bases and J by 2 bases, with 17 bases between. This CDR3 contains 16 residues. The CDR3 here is CASSFSPTGTPYEQYF. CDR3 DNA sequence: TGTGCCAGCAGTTTCTCACCGACAGGCACACCCTACGAGCAGTACTTC.

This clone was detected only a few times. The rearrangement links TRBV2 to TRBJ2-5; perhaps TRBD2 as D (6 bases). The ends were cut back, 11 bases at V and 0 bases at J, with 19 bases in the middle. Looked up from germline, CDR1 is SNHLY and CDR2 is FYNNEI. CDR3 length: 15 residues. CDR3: CASTLGGMYQETQYF. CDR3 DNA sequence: TGTGCCTCGACCCTTGGAGGGATGTACCAAGAGACCCAGTACTTC.

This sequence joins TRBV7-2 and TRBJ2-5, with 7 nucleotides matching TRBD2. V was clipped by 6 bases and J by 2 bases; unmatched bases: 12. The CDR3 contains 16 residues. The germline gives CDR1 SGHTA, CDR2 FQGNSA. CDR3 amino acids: CASSPRGGTRQETQYF. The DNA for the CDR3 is TGTGCCAGCAGTCCCCGCGGGGGAACCAGGCAAGAGACCCAGTACTTC.

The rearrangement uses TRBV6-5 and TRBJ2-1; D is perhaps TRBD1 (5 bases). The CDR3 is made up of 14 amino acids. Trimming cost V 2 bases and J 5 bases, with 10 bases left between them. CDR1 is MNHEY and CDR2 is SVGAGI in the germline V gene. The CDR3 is CASSYQGGHNEQFF. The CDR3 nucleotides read TGTGCCAGCAGTTACCAGGGCGGACACAATGAGCAGTTCTTC.

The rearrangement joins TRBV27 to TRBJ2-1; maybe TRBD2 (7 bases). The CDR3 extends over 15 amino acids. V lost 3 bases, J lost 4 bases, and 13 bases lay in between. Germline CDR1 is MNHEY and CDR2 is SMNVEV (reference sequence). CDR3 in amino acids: CASSLEGGPYNEQFF. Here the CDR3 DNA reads TGTGCCAGCAGTTTGGAGGGGGGGCCTTACAATGAGCAGTTCTTC.

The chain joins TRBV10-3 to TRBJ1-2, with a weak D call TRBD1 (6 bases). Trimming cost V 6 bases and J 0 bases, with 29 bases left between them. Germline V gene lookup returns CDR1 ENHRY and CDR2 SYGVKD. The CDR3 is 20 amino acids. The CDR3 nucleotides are TGTGCCATCAGCGTCATCTCCGCAGGACAGCAGAAAAACTCTAACTATGGCTACACCTTC. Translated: CAISVISAGQQKNSNYGYTF.

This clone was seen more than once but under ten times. The CDR3 DNA follows: TGTGCCAGCAGCCCACAGGGGGCTAGGGGCTACACCTTC. Amino acids: CASSPQGARGYTF. The rearrangement links TRBV3-1 (or the pseudogene TRBV3-2) to TRBJ1-2, with TRBD1 matching 9 bases. V was pared by 4 bases and J by 8 bases, with 5 bases of the junction left unmatched. CDR1 LGHDT and CDR2 YNNKEL come from the germline V gene (reference sequence). CDR3 length: 13 residues.

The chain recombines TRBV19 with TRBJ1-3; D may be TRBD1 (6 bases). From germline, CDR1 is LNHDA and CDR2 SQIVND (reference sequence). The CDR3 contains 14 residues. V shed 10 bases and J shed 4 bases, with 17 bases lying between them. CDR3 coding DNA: TGTGCCACCATACGGCAGGGGCGAGGAAACACCATATATTTT. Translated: CATIRQGRGNTIYF.

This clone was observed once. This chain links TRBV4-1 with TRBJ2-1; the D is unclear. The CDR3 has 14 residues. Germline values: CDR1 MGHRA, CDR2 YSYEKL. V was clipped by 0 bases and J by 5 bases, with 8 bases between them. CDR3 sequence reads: CASSQDGQHNEQFF. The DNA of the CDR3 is TGCGCCAGCAGCCAAGATGGGCAGCACAATGAGCAGTTCTTC.

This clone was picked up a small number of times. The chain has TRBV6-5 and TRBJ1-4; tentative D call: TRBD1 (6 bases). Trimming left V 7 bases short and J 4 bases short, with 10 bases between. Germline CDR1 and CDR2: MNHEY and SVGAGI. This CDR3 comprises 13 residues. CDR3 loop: CASTRQVNEKLFF. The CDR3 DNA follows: TGTGCCAGCACGAGACAGGTTAATGAAAAACTGTTTTTT.